What follows is one T cell receptor (beta chain) and its context. CDR1 is GTSNPN, CDR2 SVGIG, per germline (reference sequence). The CDR3 spans 14 residues. With V trimmed by 0 bases and J by 8 bases, 5 bases remained unmatched. This entry belongs to a study of cytomegalovirus exposure and HLA in healthy donors. Primers: 60 Vbeta forward and 13 Jbeta reverse. The table came from immunoSEQ multiplex PCR; TCRdb's copy has only in-frame clones and leaves some out. The sample lists roughly 200,000 clones; over 75% were seen once. This clonotype was sampled from a woman aged 50 to 60 in good health and CMV-seronegative. This chain joins TRBV30 and TRBJ2-1; TRBD1 agrees at 9 bases. The specimen sequenced was PBMCs. The CDR3 loop reads CAWSVTGGYDEQFF. CDR3 coding DNA: TGTGCCTGGAGTGTAACAGGGGGCTATGATGAGCAGTTCTTC.